The rows below give T cell receptor beta chains drawn from one sample of a study of shared clonotypes between healthy human individuals. Sequencing was performed with immunoSEQ multiplex PCR; in TCRdb, only in-frame clones are kept and a portion is missing. The table includes more than 400,000 clones, almost 97% detected once. The sample taken for sequencing was naive CD4+ T cells sorted from blood. The source is a woman younger than 45 in good health. The CDR3 runs from the conserved cysteine through the conserved F or W. The order of the fields is J gene, V gene, D gene, clone size, CDR3 DNA, CDR3 protein. A D gene is named only where the DNA matches it firmly. Size is stated for part of the rows, as once, few or many counts, or as a class when the clone is expanded.

>TRBJ2-3|TRBV29-1|.|.
TGCAGCGTTACAAGGGGGGTTGGGACAGATACGCAGTATTTT
CSVTRGVGTDTQYF
>TRBJ2-7|TRBV11-2|.|.
TGTGCCAGCAGCTCGATCCGGGACCGTTCCTACGAGCAGTACTTC
CASSSIRDRSYEQYF
>TRBJ2-1|TRBV10-2|.|.
TGCGCCAGCAGCCTCCTCAGTGAGCGTGGAGGGCAGTTCTTC
CASSLLSERGGQFF
>TRBJ1-6|TRBV5-1|.|.
TGCGCCAGCAGCTTGATCGAAGTGGATTCACCCCTCCACTTT
CASSLIEVDSPLHF
>TRBJ1-1|TRBV30|TRBD1|.
TGTGCCCTTCCGGGACAGGGTTCTGAAGCTTTCTTT
CALPGQGSEAFF
>TRBJ2-6|TRBV7-3|.|.
TGTGCCAGCAGCACAGCAGGGGCTGGGGCCAACGTCCTGACTTTC
CASSTAGAGANVLTF
>TRBJ1-6|TRBV28|.|.
TGTGCCAGCAGCCCTCCAGCACAATATAATTCACCCCTCCACTTT
CASSPPAQYNSPLHF
>TRBJ2-7|TRBV6-1|.|.
TGTGCCAGCAGTGTTCGGGCTAGCGCATTGGGCGAGCAGTACTTC
CASSVRASALGEQYF
>TRBJ2-2|TRBV27|TRBD1|.
TGTGCCAGCAGTTTCGACAGGGTCACCGGGGAGCTGTTTTTT
CASSFDRVTGELFF
>TRBJ1-5|TRBV6-5|.|.
TGTGCCAGCAGTTCGTTACAAAGCAATCAGCCCCAGCATTTT
CASSSLQSNQPQHF
>TRBJ2-5|TRBV28|TRBD1|.
TGTGCCAGCAGTTTATGGTACGGGACAGCCATGGAGACCCAGTACTTC
CASSLWYGTAMETQYF
>TRBJ2-7|TRBV11-2|.|.
TGTGCCAGCAGCTTAGGGTCAAGACCAGGACAGTCATACGAGCAGTACTTC
CASSLGSRPGQSYEQYF
>TRBJ2-7|TRBV5-6|TRBD1|.
TGTGCCAGCAGCTTGGGGGACAGGGATGGAGAGCAGTACTTC
CASSLGDRDGEQYF
>TRBJ2-7|TRBV5-6|.|.
TGTGCCAGCACCTTCCGCGGTCGGGCGCAGTACTTC
CASTFRGRAQYF
>TRBJ2-7|TRBV4-1|TRBD2|once
TGCGCCAGCAGCCAAGATCGGACTAGCGGTTCCTCCTACGAGCAGTACTTC
CASSQDRTSGSSYEQYF
>TRBJ2-7|TRBV19|.|.
TGTGCCAGTAGCCCGAGCGGCCCCTACGAGCAGTACTTC
CASSPSGPYEQYF
>TRBJ2-7|TRBV6-6|.|.
TGTGCCAGCAGTTGGACCGATGGGGAGTGTTACTTC
CASSWTDGECYF
>TRBJ1-5|TRBV19|TRBD1|.
TGTGCCAGTAGGGAGACAGGGCCCAATCAGCCCCAGCATTTT
CASRETGPNQPQHF
>TRBJ1-1|TRBV19|.|.
TGTGCCAGTAGCATCTCAGGGTCGGAAAGGGCTTTCTTT
CASSISGSERAFF
>TRBJ2-7|TRBV5-1|.|.
TGCGCCAGCAGCTTGGGGGAGAACGAGCAGTACTTC
CASSLGENEQYF
>TRBJ2-4|TRBV27|.|.
TGTGCCAGCAGTTTATCGGAGATCCGAGCCAAAAACATTCAGTACTTC
CASSLSEIRAKNIQYF
>TRBJ1-5|TRBV27|.|.
TGTGCCAGCAGCCCCAGCGGGGGCTACTTCCCCCAGCATTTT
CASSPSGGYFPQHF
>TRBJ2-3|TRBV18|TRBD2|.
TGTGCCAGCTCACCACCGCTTCTAGCGGGAGGTCCCGGAGATACGCAGTATTTT
CASSPPLLAGGPGDTQYF
>TRBJ2-5|TRBV2|TRBD2|.
TGTGCCAGCAGGAGGGAAATAGCGGGTCAAGAGACCCAGTACTTC
CASRREIAGQETQYF
>TRBJ1-2|TRBV7-9|.|once
TGTGCCAGCAGCTTAGCAGCTAGTCAGAACTATGGCTACACCTTC
CASSLAASQNYGYTF
>TRBJ2-2|TRBV6-5|.|.
TGTGCCAGCAGTAGAACAGGGAACACCGGGGAGCTGTTTTTT
CASSRTGNTGELFF
>TRBJ1-1|TRBV5-8|.|.
TGTGCCAGCAGCTCGGCGGAGTGGGGGGCAGCAATGAACACTGAAGCTTTCTTT
CASSSAEWGAAMNTEAFF
>TRBJ1-3|TRBV9|.|.
TGTGCCAGCAGCGTAGGTGGGTTCTTGCAGTATGGAAACACCATATATTTT
CASSVGGFLQYGNTIYF
>TRBJ2-1|TRBV9|TRBD2|.
TGTGCCAGCAGCGAGGGGACTAGCAGGGGCAATGAGCAGTTCTTC
CASSEGTSRGNEQFF
>TRBJ2-1|TRBV6-1|TRBD2|once
TGTGCCAGCAGTGAAACCCCGAGTAGCGGGCTCTTC
CASSETPSSGLF
>TRBJ2-5|TRBV21-1|.|.
TGTGCCAGCAGCAAAACCCCCCCCGCGCTAGCGGGAGTTTGGTACCAAGAGACCCAGTACTTC
CASSKTPPALAGVWYQETQYF
>TRBJ1-5|TRBV30|.|.
TGTGCCTGGAGCATTGGAGGGGGGGACAATCAGCCCCAGCATTTT
CAWSIGGGDNQPQHF
>TRBJ2-1|TRBV9|TRBD2|.
TGTGCCAGCAGCGTTAGCGGGAGTTGGCCCAATGAGCAGTTCTTC
CASSVSGSWPNEQFF
>TRBJ2-1|TRBV6-1|.|once
TGTGCCAGCAACCCAGGTTCGATTCCGGAGCAGTTCTTC
CASNPGSIPEQFF
>TRBJ2-1|TRBV5-1|.|.
TGCGCCAGCAGCTTGGAGCGGTTGAATGAGCAGTTCTTC
CASSLERLNEQFF
>TRBJ2-1|TRBV25-1|.|.
TGTGCCAGCAGTGAAGGGGGTTCGTTTGAGCCGAACAATGAGCAGTTCTTC
CASSEGGSFEPNNEQFF
>TRBJ2-3|TRBV7-5|.|.
TGTGTCAGAAGCTTAGCGGGAGGGCAGGCAGATACGCAGTATTTT
CVRSLAGGQADTQYF
>TRBJ1-2|TRBV18|TRBD1|.
TGTGCCAGCTCACCCCCCGGACAGGAGGGCTACACCTTC
CASSPPGQEGYTF
>TRBJ2-7|TRBV7-2|TRBD1|.
TGTGCCAGCAGCCCGAATCCCAGACAGGGAACGGGATACGAGCAGTACTTC
CASSPNPRQGTGYEQYF
>TRBJ2-6|TRBV7-9|.|.
TGTGCCAGCAGCCTCCCCCCCGCAGGGGCCAGCTCTGGGGCCAACGTCCTGGCTTTC
CASSLPPAGASSGANVLAF
>TRBJ2-2|TRBV6-4|.|.
TGTGCCAGCATCGGAGGATATAACACCGGGGAGCTGTTTTTT
CASIGGYNTGELFF
>TRBJ1-2|TRBV6-1|TRBD1|.
TGTGCCAGCAGTGAACTCTACAGGGGAAAAGGCTACACCTTC
CASSELYRGKGYTF
>TRBJ1-1|TRBV7-8|TRBD1|.
TGTGCCAGCAGCCGGATATGGGGACAGGGCCGGATAAACACTGAAGCTTTCTTT
CASSRIWGQGRINTEAFF
>TRBJ1-5|TRBV28|.|.
TGTGCCAGCACAGGGGAAGGACAGCCCCAGCATTTT
CASTGEGQPQHF
>TRBJ2-1|TRBV29-1|.|.
TGCAGCGTCGAATGGCCTAGCCCATTTTACAATGAGCAGTTCTTC
CSVEWPSPFYNEQFF
>TRBJ2-7|TRBV7-2|.|.
TGTGCCAGCAGCTTATCTCAGGGCCCCTACGAGCAGTACTTC
CASSLSQGPYEQYF
>TRBJ1-1|TRBV28|.|.
TGTGCCAGCAGCACGCGTCGGAAAGCTTTCTTT
CASSTRRKAFF
>TRBJ2-2|TRBV19|.|few
TGTGCCAGTAGTACGGGGGTTAAGGCGACCGGGGAGCTGTTTTTT
CASSTGVKATGELFF
>TRBJ1-1|TRBV4-1|TRBD1|.
TGCGCCAGCAGCCACATAGGGACAGGGAACACTGAAGCTTTCTTT
CASSHIGTGNTEAFF
>TRBJ2-7|TRBV9|.|once
TGTGCCAGCAGCGTAGCGGAGGAGTACGAGCAGTACTTC
CASSVAEEYEQYF